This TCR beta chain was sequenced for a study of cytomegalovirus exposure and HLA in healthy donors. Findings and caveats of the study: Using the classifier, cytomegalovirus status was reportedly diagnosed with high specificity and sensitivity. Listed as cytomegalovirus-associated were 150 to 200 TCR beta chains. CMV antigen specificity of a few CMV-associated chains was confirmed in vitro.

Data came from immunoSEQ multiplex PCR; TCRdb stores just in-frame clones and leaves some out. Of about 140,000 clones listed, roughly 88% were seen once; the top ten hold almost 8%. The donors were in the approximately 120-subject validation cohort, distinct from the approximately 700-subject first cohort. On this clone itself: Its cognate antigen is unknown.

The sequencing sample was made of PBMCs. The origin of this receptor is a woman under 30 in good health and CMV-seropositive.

CDR3 sequence: CASKMTSGVYNEQFF. The CDR3 DNA sequence: TGTGCCAGCAAAATGACTAGCGGGGTCTACAATGAGCAGTTCTTC. The gene calls are TRBV6-5 and TRBJ2-1, with 11 bases identical to TRBD2. V lost 7 bases, J lost 3 bases, and 5 bases stayed unmatched. CDR1 and CDR2 (germline): MNHEY, SVGAGI. This CDR3 region has 15 residues.